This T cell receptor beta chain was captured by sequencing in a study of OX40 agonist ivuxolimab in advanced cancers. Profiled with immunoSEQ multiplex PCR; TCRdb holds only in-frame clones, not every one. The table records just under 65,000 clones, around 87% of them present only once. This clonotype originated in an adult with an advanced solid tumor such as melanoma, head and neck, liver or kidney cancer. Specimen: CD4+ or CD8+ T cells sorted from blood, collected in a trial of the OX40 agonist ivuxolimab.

Here the CDR3 DNA reads TGCGCCAGCAGCTTCGGGACTAGCGGGAGTAGGACAGATACGCAGTATTTT. It specifies CASSFGTSGSRTDTQYF. This chain connects TRBV5-1 to TRBJ2-3; 14 bases fit TRBD2. The CDR3 is 17 amino acids. Per germline, CDR1 SGHRS and CDR2 YFSETQ. J lost 3 bases, V lost 2 bases, and 5 bases had no gene match.